This T cell receptor (beta chain) was captured in a study of PD-1 blockade in classical Hodgkin lymphoma. General study points: Newly diagnosed patients were reported to start with lower TCR diversity than healthy donors. Newly diagnosed patients had diversity similar to the baseline diversity of complete responders. By cycle point C4D1, TCR diversity had risen significantly in CD4+ cells (but not CD8+ cells).

Each of the patients experienced relapse following autologous stem cell transplantation, and their brentuximab vedotin exposure differed. On this clone: Its antigen is undetermined.

V was pared by 4 bases and J by 4 bases, with 10 bases of the junction left unmatched. The germline gives CDR1 SEHNR, CDR2 FQNEAQ (reference sequence). The length of the CDR3 is 17 residues. Libraries were prepared by immunoSEQ multiplex PCR; TCRdb keeps only in-frame clonotypes and omits some of them. The sample shows fewer than 4,500 clones, around 66% of them seen only once. The J gene is TRBJ2-1, the V gene TRBV7-9; 10 positions agree with TRBD2. The sequencing used peripheral blood mononuclear cells (PBMCs), collected before the second cycle of nivolumab. This TCR was sampled from a human donor with classical Hodgkin lymphoma. CDR3 bases: TGTGCCAGCAGCTCCGGGGGGGGACTAGCGACTTACAATGAGCAGTTCTTC. This codes for CASSSGGGLATYNEQFF.